This is a list of T cell receptor beta chains from one sample in a study of blood T cell repertoires in COVID-19. The table came from immunoSEQ multiplex PCR; TCRdb's copy has only in-frame clones and leaves some out. The sample has about 240,000 clones; over 65% are singletons. The sequenced sample was peripheral blood. The origin of the receptors is a woman older than 75 with acute or convalescent COVID-19. Each CDR3 is given with its conserved first and last residue. D genes are given only for firm matches. Some rows mark clone size as missing; the rest say once, few, many or name a class of expanded clone.

TRBJ1-1,TRBD1,NA,TRBV9,TGTGCCAGCAGCGTAGGTCCAGGGGGGTGGGGCACTGAAGCTTTCTTT,CASSVGPGGWGTEAFF
TRBJ1-2,TRBD1,few,TRBV7-9,TGTGCCAGCAGCCCTCGGACAGGGTTCGGCTACACCTTC,CASSPRTGFGYTF
TRBJ1-2,TRBD1,few,TRBV7-2,TGTGCCAGCAGCTTACGGGCAACCGGGACAGGGATTGGTGGCTACACCTTC,CASSLRATGTGIGGYTF
TRBJ1-5,NA,NA,TRBV6-1,TGTGCCAGCAGTGAATGGCTCAGGGATGGGAATCAGCCCCAGCATTTT,CASSEWLRDGNQPQHF
TRBJ2-5,TRBD2,NA,TRBV18,TGTGCCAGCTCACCAAGCCTCTCGGGAGGAAAAGAGACCCAGTACTTC,CASSPSLSGGKETQYF
TRBJ2-1,NA,few,TRBV9,TGTGCCAGCAGCGGGATGGGGCTACATGAGCAGTTCTTC,CASSGMGLHEQFF
TRBJ2-7,TRBD2,NA,TRBV6-5,TGTGCCAGCACGGCTAGCGGGGCCCCCTACGAGCAGTACTTC,CASTASGAPYEQYF
TRBJ2-3,NA,NA,TRBV25-1,TGTGCCAGCAGTGAGTCTCGTGAGCCGGCAGATACGCAGTATTTT,CASSESREPADTQYF
TRBJ1-1,NA,NA,TRBV11-3,TGTGCCAGCAGCTTGGCTTTGAACACTGAAGCTTTCTTT,CASSLALNTEAFF
TRBJ1-1,NA,NA,TRBV19,TGTGCCAGTACCCTGACAGGTAGGACTGAAGCTTTCTTT,CASTLTGRTEAFF
TRBJ1-1,NA,NA,TRBV11-2,TGTGCCAGCAGCCCGGTATCCGTGAACACTGAAGCTTTCTTT,CASSPVSVNTEAFF
TRBJ1-1,NA,once,TRBV6-5,TGTGCCAGCAGTTTAAACAGAGCTACTGAAGCTTTCTTT,CASSLNRATEAFF
TRBJ2-4,NA,NA,TRBV11-2,TGTGCCAGCAGCTCCCAGGGGGGAGTCAAAAACATTCAGTACTTC,CASSSQGGVKNIQYF
TRBJ2-3,NA,once,TRBV2,TGTGCCAGCAGTGAGGCCAGGGCCCCAGATACGCAGTATTTT,CASSEARAPDTQYF
TRBJ2-3,NA,NA,TRBV19,TGTGCCAGTAGATCAAGCACAGATACGCAGTATTTT,CASRSSTDTQYF
TRBJ2-6,NA,NA,TRBV7-2,TGTGCCAGCAGCTTAGCGTTTGTTTCGGCTGGGGCCAACGTCCTGACTTTC,CASSLAFVSAGANVLTF
TRBJ2-3,NA,once,TRBV18,TGTGCCAGCTCACCAAGGAGATTCACAGATACGCAGTATTTT,CASSPRRFTDTQYF
TRBJ1-2,TRBD1,NA,TRBV5-1,TGCGCCAGCAGCGTAGGGACAGGGGTGAATGGCTACACCTTC,CASSVGTGVNGYTF
TRBJ2-3,TRBD2,NA,TRBV5-1,TGCGCCAGCAGCCCCTCTACTAGCGGGGGGACAGATACGCAGTATTTT,CASSPSTSGGTDTQYF
TRBJ1-1,NA,NA,TRBV5-1,TGCGCCAGCAACATGGAGGGACCAAACACTGAAGCTTTCTTT,CASNMEGPNTEAFF
TRBJ2-2,NA,once,TRBV27,TGTGCCAGCAGCCGGCTGCCTCCAGGAACGAACACCGGGGAGCTGTTTTTT,CASSRLPPGTNTGELFF
TRBJ1-1,NA,NA,TRBV28,TGTGCCAGCAGTTTGGGGTGGGGGCAGGTTAACACTGAAGCTTTCTTT,CASSLGWGQVNTEAFF
TRBJ2-1,TRBD1,NA,TRBV19,TGTGCCAGTAGTACAGGACAGGGGGCCAACAATGAGCAGTTCTTC,CASSTGQGANNEQFF
TRBJ1-5,NA,NA,TRBV29-1,TGCAGCGTTGGGACAGCCCCGAATCAGCCCCAGCATTTT,CSVGTAPNQPQHF
TRBJ1-5,NA,few,TRBV2,TGTGCCAGCAGACCAACGGGGGGGGACGGCAATCAGCCCCAGCATTTT,CASRPTGGDGNQPQHF
TRBJ2-7,NA,NA,TRBV25-1,TGTGCCAGCAGTGTTAATTCCTACGAGCAGTACTTC,CASSVNSYEQYF
TRBJ1-3,NA,NA,TRBV6-2/TRBV6-3,TGTGCCAGCAGTTCTAAGATGACTGGAAACACCATATATTTT,CASSSKMTGNTIYF
TRBJ1-2,NA,NA,TRBV20-1,TGCAGTGCTAGTGCGGGACACTCTAACTATGGCTACACCTTC,CSASAGHSNYGYTF